These T cell receptor beta chains were read from a single sample in a study of cytomegalovirus exposure and HLA in healthy donors. Libraries were prepared by immunoSEQ multiplex PCR; TCRdb keeps only in-frame clonotypes and omits some of them. In the table there are some 190,000 clones, about 82% of which are singletons. The sequencing input was PBMCs. The source of these receptors is a woman under 30 in good health and CMV-seronegative. The CDR3 runs from the conserved cysteine through the conserved F or W. D genes are given only for firm matches. Clone size is shown for a subset of rows, as once, few, many or a class of expanded clone.

j_gene | d_gene | abundance | v_gene | CDR3aa | CDR3nt
TRBJ2-7 | NA | NA | TRBV19 | CASSRVQAASF | TGTGCCAGTAGTCGTGTCCAGGCAGCCAGCTTC
TRBJ2-1 | NA | NA | TRBV5-5 | CASSLGHNEQFF | TGTGCCAGCAGCTTGGGGCACAATGAGCAGTTCTTC
TRBJ1-1 | NA | NA | TRBV9 | CASSADRLNTEAFF | TGTGCCAGCAGCGCAGACAGGCTGAACACTGAAGCTTTCTTT
TRBJ1-1 | NA | NA | TRBV7-2 | CASSSQRMGGAFF | TGTGCCAGCAGCTCGCAACGCATGGGGGGGGCTTTCTTT
TRBJ2-2 | TRBD1 | NA | TRBV2 | CASSGDRGRAGELFF | TGTGCCAGCAGTGGGGACAGGGGGCGCGCCGGGGAGCTGTTTTTT
TRBJ2-7 | TRBD1 | once | TRBV5-6 | CASSATGTGGRRSYEQYF | TGTGCCAGCAGCGCTACCGGGACAGGGGGTAGGCGTTCCTACGAGCAGTACTTC
TRBJ2-7 | TRBD2 | NA | TRBV11-2 | CASSYLSRLAGYEQYF | TGTGCCAGCAGCTATCTCTCGAGACTAGCCGGCTACGAGCAGTACTTC
TRBJ2-2 | NA | NA | TRBV29-1 | CSVQTGELFF | TGCAGCGTTCAGACCGGGGAGCTGTTTTTT
TRBJ1-1 | NA | NA | TRBV5-4 | CASSPQQNTEAFF | TGTGCCAGCAGCCCACAGCAGAACACTGAAGCTTTCTTT
TRBJ1-2 | NA | NA | TRBV29-1 | CSVAGSPNYGYTF | TGCAGCGTTGCTGGCAGTCCTAACTATGGCTACACCTTC
TRBJ2-3 | NA | NA | TRBV10-3 | CAIRQTGGTDTQYF | TGTGCCATCAGACAGACAGGAGGCACAGATACGCAGTATTTT
TRBJ2-1 | NA | NA | TRBV18 | CASSLAGYNEQFF | TGTGCCAGCTCACTCGCGGGCTACAATGAGCAGTTCTTC
TRBJ1-6 | TRBD1 | few | TRBV5-1 | CASSMGQGNNSPLHF | TGCGCCAGCAGCATGGGACAGGGGAATAATTCACCCCTCCACTTT
TRBJ2-1 | NA | NA | TRBV7-3 | CASSVDSLNEQFF | TGTGCCAGCAGTGTCGACAGCTTGAATGAGCAGTTCTTC
TRBJ1-2 | TRBD1 | NA | TRBV5-1 | CASSANTGGAGYGYTF | TGCGCCAGCAGCGCCAACACAGGGGGCGCCGGCTATGGCTACACCTTC
TRBJ1-1 | NA | NA | TRBV4-2 | CASSHTLTGSRPTEAFF | TGTGCCAGCAGCCATACATTAACGGGATCCCGGCCCACTGAAGCTTTCTTT
TRBJ2-2 | NA | NA | TRBV12-5 | CASGPPDRTNTGELFF | TGTGCTAGTGGTCCCCCCGACAGAACGAACACCGGGGAGCTGTTTTTT
TRBJ1-2 | NA | NA | TRBV4-1 | CASSPSEPNFYGYTF | TGCGCCAGCAGCCCGTCGGAGCCGAATTTCTATGGCTACACCTTC
TRBJ2-7 | TRBD1 | NA | TRBV5-1 | CASSRGDRGYEQYF | TGCGCCAGCAGTCGTGGGGACAGGGGCTACGAGCAGTACTTC
TRBJ2-1 | NA | NA | TRBV9 | CASSELTAHNEQFF | TGTGCCAGCAGCGAACTTACAGCTCATAATGAGCAGTTCTTC
TRBJ1-2 | NA | NA | TRBV25-1 | CASSVGGVVGYTF | TGTGCCAGCAGTGTCGGGGGGGTGGTTGGCTACACCTTC
TRBJ1-4 | NA | NA | TRBV7-9 | CASSLTGIWMDEKLFF | TGTGCCAGCAGCTTAACAGGGATTTGGATGGATGAAAAACTGTTTTTT
TRBJ1-1 | NA | NA | TRBV15 | CATSRDRGLYTEAFF | TGTGCCACCAGCAGAGACAGGGGCTTATACACTGAAGCTTTCTTT
TRBJ2-7 | NA | NA | TRBV7-4 | CASSFPACRGCKRCIYEQYF | TGTGCCAGCAGCTTTCCTGCGTGTAGAGGGTGTAAAAGGTGTATCTACGAGCAGTACTTC
TRBJ1-6 | NA | once | TRBV18 | CASSPTVDRNSPLHF | TGTGCCAGCTCACCTACAGTCGATCGAAATTCACCCCTCCACTTT